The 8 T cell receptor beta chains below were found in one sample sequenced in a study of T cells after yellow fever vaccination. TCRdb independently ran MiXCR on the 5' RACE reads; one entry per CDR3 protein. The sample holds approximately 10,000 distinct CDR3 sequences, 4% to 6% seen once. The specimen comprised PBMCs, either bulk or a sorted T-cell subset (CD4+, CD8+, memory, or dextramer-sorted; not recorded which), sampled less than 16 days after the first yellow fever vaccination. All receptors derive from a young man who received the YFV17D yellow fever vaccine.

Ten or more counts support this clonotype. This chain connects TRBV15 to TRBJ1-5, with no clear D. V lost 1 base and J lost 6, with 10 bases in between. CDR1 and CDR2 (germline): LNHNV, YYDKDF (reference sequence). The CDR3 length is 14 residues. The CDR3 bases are TGTGCCACCAGCAGAGCTGATTTTTTTCAGCCCCAGCATTTT. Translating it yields CATSRADFFQPQHF.

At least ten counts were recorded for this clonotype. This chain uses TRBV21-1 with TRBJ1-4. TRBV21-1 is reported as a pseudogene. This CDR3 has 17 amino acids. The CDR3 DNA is TGTGCCAGCAGCCCCTTGGGCTCAAGTACAGCTAATGAAAAACTGTTTTTT. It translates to CASSPLGSSTANEKLFF.

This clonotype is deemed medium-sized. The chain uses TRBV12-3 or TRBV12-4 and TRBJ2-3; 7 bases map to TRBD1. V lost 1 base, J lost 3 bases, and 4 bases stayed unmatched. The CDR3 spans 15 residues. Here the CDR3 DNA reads TGTGCCAGCAGTTTAGGGCAGGGGGAGACAGATACGCAGTATTTT. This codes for CASSLGQGETDTQYF.

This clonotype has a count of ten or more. The CDR3 DNA reads TGCGCCAGCAGCCCCCTGGCGGGGACCGTGTATGGCTACACCTTC. Its protein is CASSPLAGTVYGYTF. The chain combines TRBV4-3 with TRBJ1-2; D possibly corresponds to TRBD1 (5 bases). Germline-derived CDR1 and CDR2 are LGHNA and YSLEER. The V gene lost 4 bases and the J gene lost 5 bases, with 17 bases spanning the gap. This CDR3 contains 15 residues.

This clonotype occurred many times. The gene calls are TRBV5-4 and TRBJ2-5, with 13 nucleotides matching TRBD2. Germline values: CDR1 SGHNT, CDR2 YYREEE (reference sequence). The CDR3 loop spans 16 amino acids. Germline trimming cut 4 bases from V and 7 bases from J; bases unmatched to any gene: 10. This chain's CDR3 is CASSLGLAGASGTQYF. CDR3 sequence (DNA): TGTGCCAGCAGCCTAGGACTAGCGGGGGCTTCGGGGACCCAGTACTTC. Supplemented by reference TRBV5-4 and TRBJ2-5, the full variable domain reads ETGVTQSPTHLIKTRGQQVTLRCSSQSGHNTVSWYQQALGQGPQFIFQYYREEENGRGNFPPRFSGLQFPNYSSELNVNALELDDSALYLCASSLGLAGASGTQYFGPGTRLLVL.

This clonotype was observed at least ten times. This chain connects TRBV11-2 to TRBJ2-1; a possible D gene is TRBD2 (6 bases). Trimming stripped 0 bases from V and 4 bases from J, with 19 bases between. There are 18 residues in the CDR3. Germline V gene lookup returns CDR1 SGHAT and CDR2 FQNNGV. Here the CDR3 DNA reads TGTGCCAGCAGCTTAGATCACTCCGGGACTTCCCGTTACAATGAGCAGTTCTTC. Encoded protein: CASSLDHSGTSRYNEQFF. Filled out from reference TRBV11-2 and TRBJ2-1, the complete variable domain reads EAGVAQSPRYKIIEKRQSVAFWCNPISGHATLYWYQQILGQGPKLLIQFQNNGVVDDSQLPKDRFSAERLKGVDSTLKIQPAKLEDSAVYLCASSLDHSGTSRYNEQFFGPGTRLTVL.

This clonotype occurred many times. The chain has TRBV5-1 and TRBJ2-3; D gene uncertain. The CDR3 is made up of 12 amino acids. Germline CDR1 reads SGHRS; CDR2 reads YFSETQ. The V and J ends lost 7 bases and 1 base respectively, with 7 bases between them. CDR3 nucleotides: TGCGCCAGCCGACGGGGCACAGATACGCAGTATTTT. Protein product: CASRRGTDTQYF.

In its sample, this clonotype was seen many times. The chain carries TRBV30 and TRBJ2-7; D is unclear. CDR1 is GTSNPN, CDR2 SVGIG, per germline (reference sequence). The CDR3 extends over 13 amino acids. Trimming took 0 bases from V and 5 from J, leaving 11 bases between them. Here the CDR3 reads CAWSVNVGDEQYF. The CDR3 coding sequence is TGTGCCTGGAGTGTAAATGTCGGCGACGAGCAGTACTTC.